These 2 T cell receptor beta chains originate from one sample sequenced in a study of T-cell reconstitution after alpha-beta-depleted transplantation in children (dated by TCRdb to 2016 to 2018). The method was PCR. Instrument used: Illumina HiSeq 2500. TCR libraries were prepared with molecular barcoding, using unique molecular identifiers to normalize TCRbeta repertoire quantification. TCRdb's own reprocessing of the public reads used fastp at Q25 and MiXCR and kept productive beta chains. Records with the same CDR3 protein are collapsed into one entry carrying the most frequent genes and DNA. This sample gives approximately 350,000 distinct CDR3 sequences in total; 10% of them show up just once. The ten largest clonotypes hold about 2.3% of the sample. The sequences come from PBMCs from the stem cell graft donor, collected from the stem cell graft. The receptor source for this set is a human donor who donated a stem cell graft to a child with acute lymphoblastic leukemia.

CDR3 nucleotide sequence: TGTGCCACCAGCAGTAGGGGGCTCCTGAACACTGAAGCTTTCTTT. Translating it yields CATSSRGLLNTEAFF. The gene calls are TRBV15 and TRBJ1-1; 7 nucleotides line up with TRBD1. With V trimmed by 3 bases and J by 0 bases, 4 bases remained unmatched. The CDR3 is 15 residues long. Germline CDR1 reads LNHNV; CDR2 reads YYDKDF (reference sequence). Variable domain in full (rest from reference TRBV15 and TRBJ1-1): DAMVIQNPRYQVTQFGKPVTLSCSQTLNHNVMYWYQQKSSQAPKLLFHYYDKDFNNEADTPDNFQSRRPNTSFCFLDIRSPGLGDTAMYLCATSSRGLLNTEAFFGQGTRLTVV.

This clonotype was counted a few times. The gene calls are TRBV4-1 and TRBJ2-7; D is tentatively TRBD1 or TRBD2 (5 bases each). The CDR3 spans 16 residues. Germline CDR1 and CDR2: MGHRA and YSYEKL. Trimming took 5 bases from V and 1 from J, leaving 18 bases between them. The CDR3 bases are TGCGCCAGCAGCGCGACGGCACTAGGGGAATCCTACGAGCAGTACTTC. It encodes CASSATALGESYEQYF.